This T cell receptor beta chain comes out of a study of T-cell reconstitution after alpha-beta-depleted transplantation in children. Germline lookup yields CDR1 SQVTM and CDR2 ANQGSEA. The CDR3 has 14 amino acids. J gave up 5 bases and V 5 bases, and 9 bases lay outside the gene matches. During its preparation, the TCRbeta library received unique molecular identifiers. Each CDR3 protein gets one entry after TCRdb re-called the PCR reads with MiXCR. Of about 610,000 distinct CDR3 sequences in the sample, 10% to 13% were seen once. This receptor was taken from a human donor who donated a stem cell graft to a child with acute myeloid leukemia. This material consisted of PBMCs from the stem cell graft donor, taken from the stem cell graft. This chain uses TRBV29-1 with TRBJ2-1, with 7 nucleotides matching TRBD1. This chain's CDR3 is CSVPRQGRDNEQFF. DNA of the CDR3: TGCAGCGTTCCCCGACAGGGTCGGGACAATGAGCAGTTCTTC.